This TCR beta chain originates from a study of T cells after yellow fever vaccination. This clonotype was observed many times. Its antigen is unidentified. Looked up from germline, CDR1 is MNHEY and CDR2 is SMNVEV (reference sequence). Trimming left V 0 bases short and J 1 base short, with 5 bases between. There are 14 residues in the CDR3. TCRdb called the 5' RACE reads again in MiXCR, with one record for every CDR3 protein. The data show about 240,000 distinct CDR3 sequences, about 3.7% seen once. Overall study results and limits: Primary-vaccination clones mostly resurfaced post-booster (under 98% CD4, more than 85% CD8).

The chain links TRBV27 to TRBJ2-3; D is undetermined. The sequence came from a man aged 18 to 30 who received the YFV17D yellow fever vaccine. Specimen: PBMCs, collected 15 days after the yellow fever booster vaccination. CDR3 region: CASSLSAGTDTQYF. The CDR3, as DNA: TGTGCCAGCAGTTTATCGGCAGGCACAGATACGCAGTATTTT.